This record covers a single T cell receptor (beta chain). These data belong to a study of blood T cells in healthy people across ages. The CDR3 sequence is 14 residues long. Looked up from germline, CDR1 is SGHTA and CDR2 is FQGNSA. Trimming removed 3 bases from V and 7 bases from J; junction bases left unmatched: 5. For the second PCR, which ran for about 6 to 11 cycles, a sample-barcoded 5' primer and a J-beta primer mix were used. Each CDR3 protein is one row after TCRdb ran MiXCR on the 5' RACE reads. Among some 920,000 distinct CDR3 sequences listed, about 51% were seen once. The chain employs TRBV7-2 and TRBJ1-4, with 7 bases aligning to TRBD1. What was sequenced was blood. The source of this sequence is a woman aged 55 to 70 in good health. The CDR3 region is CASSFGGTVEKLFF. CDR3 nucleotide sequence: TGTGCCAGCAGCTTTGGCGGGACAGTTGAAAAACTGTTTTTT.